Below, 8 T cell receptor beta chains from the same sample are listed, as sequenced in a study of OX40 agonist ivuxolimab in advanced cancers. TCRdb's table, derived via immunoSEQ multiplex PCR, lists solely in-frame clones and lacks some. The profile shows 50,000 or so clones, approximately 79% of them singletons. This sample comprised CD4+ or CD8+ T cells sorted from blood, obtained in a trial of the OX40 agonist ivuxolimab. These receptor sequences come from an adult with an advanced solid tumor such as melanoma, head and neck, liver or kidney cancer.

This chain links TRBV6-4 with TRBJ1-1; D not resolved. V was pared by 6 bases and J by 1 base, with 12 bases between. Germline V gene lookup returns CDR1 MRHNA and CDR2 SNTAGT. The CDR3 spans 14 residues. CDR3 sequence reads: CASRAGPRNTEAFF. CDR3 nucleotides: TGTGCCAGCAGAGCCGGGCCAAGGAACACTGAAGCTTTCTTT.

The chain recombines TRBV7-2 with TRBJ2-2; D is undetermined. The germline V gene encodes CDR1 SGHTA and CDR2 FQGNSA. The CDR3 sequence is 13 residues long. V was cut by 5 bases and J by 4 bases, with 8 bases left in between. The chain's CDR3 is CASSPTVTGELFF. CDR3 nucleotides: TGTGCCAGCAGCCCCACGGTCACCGGGGAGCTGTTTTTT.

The V call is TRBV6-5, the J call TRBJ1-5; perhaps TRBD1 as D (6 bases). The germline V gene encodes CDR1 MNHEY and CDR2 SVGAGI. Trimming pared 7 bases from V and 2 bases from J, leaving 15 bases between. CDR3 length equals 15 residues. CDR3 protein: CASTYPGEGNQPQHF. CDR3 in DNA: TGTGCCAGCACCTACCCAGGGGAGGGCAATCAGCCCCAGCATTTT.

The J gene is TRBJ2-7, the V gene TRBV15; 8 bases line up with TRBD1. CDR1 LNHNV and CDR2 YYDKDF come from the germline V gene (reference sequence). J gave up 1 base and V 4 bases, and 3 bases lay outside the gene matches. The CDR3 is 14 amino acids. CDR3 protein: CATSTDRASYEQYF. CDR3 bases: TGTGCCACCAGCACGGACAGGGCATCCTACGAGCAGTACTTC.

The V call is TRBV5-6, the J call TRBJ2-7, with TRBD2 matching over 8 bases. V dropped 3 bases and J dropped 4; count of bases not matched to a gene: 12. The CDR3 runs to 16 residues. The V gene's germline CDR1 is SGHDT and CDR2 YYEEEE. The CDR3 bases are TGTGCCAGCAGCTCCCCGGGGGGGGGTGTAACGTACGAGCAGTACTTC. Protein: CASSSPGGGVTYEQYF.

In DNA, the CDR3 is TGTGCCAGCAGCGTAGTTGGTAGCGGGACAGATACGCAGTATTTT. This encodes CASSVVGSGTDTQYF. The chain couples TRBV9 to TRBJ2-3; TRBD2 aligns across 7 bases. J lost 3 bases, V lost 0 bases, and 4 bases had no gene match. Germline V CDR1 and CDR2: SGDLS, YYNGEE. The CDR3 is 15 amino acids.

This chain joins TRBV2 and TRBJ2-2; a weak D match, TRBD1 (6 bases). The CDR3 totals 13 residues. The ends were cut back, 2 bases at V and 5 bases at J, with 6 bases in the middle. Germline V gives CDR1 SNHLY, CDR2 FYNNEI. Here the CDR3 reads CASSEQGTGELFF. As DNA, the CDR3 is TGTGCCAGCAGTGAACAGGGGACCGGGGAGCTGTTTTTT.

The chain carries TRBV11-2 and TRBJ1-1; D is unclear. Germline lookup yields CDR1 SGHAT and CDR2 FQNNGV. This CDR3 has 13 residues. The V end was cut by 2 bases, the J end by 9 bases, with 13 bases between. CDR3 residues: CASSLTNGRQAFF. In DNA form, the CDR3 reads TGTGCCAGCAGCTTAACGAACGGCCGGCAAGCTTTCTTT.